The present T cell receptor (beta chain) was sequenced within a study of OX40 agonist ivuxolimab in advanced cancers. Study-wide background: Partial response was recorded in three patients: one hepatocellular carcinoma and two cutaneous melanoma cases.

Sequencing used immunoSEQ multiplex PCR; TCRdb keeps in-frame clones, though not all of them. The sample yields some 58,000 clones, about 82% seen once. Germline V gene lookup returns CDR1 MNHNS and CDR2 SASEGT. The CDR3 covers 14 residues. The V gene lost 7 bases and the J gene lost 7 bases, with 17 bases spanning the gap. Whole-study results and caveats: Expanded clones belonging to CD8+ T cells outnumbered, on average, those of CD4+. The antigens recognized by the expanded peripheral T cells, that is their antigen specificity, were not determined.

A word on this clone: Its antigen is not known.

The clonotype was recovered from an adult with an advanced solid tumor such as melanoma, head and neck, liver or kidney cancer. The V and J genes are TRBV6-1 and TRBJ2-1; tentative D call: TRBD2 (5 bases). The sample here was CD4+ or CD8+ T cells sorted from blood, taken in a trial of the OX40 agonist ivuxolimab. This CDR3 is CASKRDNQRNEQFF. The CDR3 DNA follows: TGTGCCAGCAAGAGAGATAATCAGCGGAATGAGCAGTTCTTC.